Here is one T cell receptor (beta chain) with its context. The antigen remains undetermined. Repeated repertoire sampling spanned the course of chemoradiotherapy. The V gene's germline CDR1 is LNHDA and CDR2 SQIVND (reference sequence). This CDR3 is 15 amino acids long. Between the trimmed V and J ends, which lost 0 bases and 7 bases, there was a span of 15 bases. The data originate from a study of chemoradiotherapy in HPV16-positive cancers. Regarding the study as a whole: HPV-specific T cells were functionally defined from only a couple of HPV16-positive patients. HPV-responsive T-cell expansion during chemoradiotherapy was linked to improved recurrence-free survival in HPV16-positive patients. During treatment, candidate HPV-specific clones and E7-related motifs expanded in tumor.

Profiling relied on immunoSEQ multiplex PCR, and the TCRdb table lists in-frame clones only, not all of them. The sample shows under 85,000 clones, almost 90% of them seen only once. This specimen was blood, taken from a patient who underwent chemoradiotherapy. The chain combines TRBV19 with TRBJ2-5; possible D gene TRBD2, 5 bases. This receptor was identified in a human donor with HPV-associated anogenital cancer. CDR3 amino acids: CASSIDFGETGTQYF. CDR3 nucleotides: TGTGCCAGTAGTATAGATTTCGGGGAAACGGGGACCCAGTACTTC.